These T cell receptor beta chains were read from a single sample in a study of blood T cells in healthy people across ages. MiXCR was run by TCRdb on the 5' RACE reads, yielding one entry per CDR3 protein. The sample carries roughly 1,800,000 distinct CDR3 sequences, approximately 50% recorded once. Input material: blood. Receptors were obtained from a woman in her 40s in good health. Both conserved end residues are part of each CDR3. D genes are given only for firm matches. Size tells how often a clone was seen (once, few, many) or the class of an expanded clone, and some rows leave it out.

d_call	v_call	clone_size	j_call	cdr3_aa	cdr3_nt
TRBD1	TRBV6-2/TRBV6-3	NA	TRBJ1-1	CASSQQGGGMTEAFF	TGTGCCAGCAGCCAACAGGGGGGCGGGATGACTGAAGCTTTCTTT
TRBD1	TRBV13	NA	TRBJ2-5	CASSVGQVEETQYF	TGTGCCAGCAGCGTCGGACAGGTGGAAGAGACCCAGTACTTC
TRBD2	TRBV15	NA	TRBJ2-7	CATSRGLAGPTEQYF	TGTGCCACCAGCAGAGGACTAGCGGGGCCCACCGAGCAGTACTTC
NA	TRBV20-1	NA	TRBJ1-4	CSAGSGGVREKLFF	TGCAGTGCTGGGTCTGGGGGGGTTCGGGAAAAACTGTTTTTT
TRBD1	TRBV7-2	NA	TRBJ1-4	CVSSLRGRGEKLFF	TGTGTCAGCAGCCTCAGGGGGCGCGGCGAAAAACTGTTTTTT
NA	TRBV15	few	TRBJ1-2	CATSREASFYGYTF	TGTGCCACCAGCAGAGAGGCCTCCTTCTATGGCTACACCTTC
NA	TRBV2	NA	TRBJ2-1	CASRPQLIDEQFF	TGTGCCAGCAGGCCACAGCTAATTGATGAGCAGTTCTTC
NA	TRBV6-2/TRBV6-3	NA	TRBJ1-1	CASSYSPVSTEAFF	TGTGCCAGCAGTTATTCGCCCGTGTCCACTGAAGCTTTCTTT
NA	TRBV6-2/TRBV6-3	few	TRBJ1-2	CASIATGQSNYGYTF	TGTGCCAGCATTGCGACAGGTCAAAGTAACTATGGCTACACCTTC
TRBD2	TRBV6-5	NA	TRBJ2-3	CASSWGLAGEDTQYF	TGTGCCAGCAGTTGGGGACTAGCGGGGGAAGATACGCAGTATTTT
NA	TRBV20-1	NA	TRBJ2-5	CSARVVGGNTQYF	TGCAGTGCTAGAGTCGTAGGGGGTAATACCCAGTACTTC
NA	TRBV27	NA	TRBJ1-4	CASSPLGVGQEPRVDEKLFF	TGTGCCAGCAGTCCACTTGGAGTTGGGCAGGAGCCTAGGGTTGATGAAAAACTGTTTTTT
TRBD2	TRBV7-9	few	TRBJ2-7	CASSPRLAGGPYEQYF	TGTGCCAGCAGCCCAAGACTAGCGGGGGGGCCCTACGAGCAGTACTTC
TRBD1	TRBV2	few	TRBJ2-7	CASSATGATGSYEQYF	TGTGCCAGCAGCGCCACAGGGGCTACGGGGTCTTACGAGCAGTACTTC
TRBD1	TRBV7-2	NA	TRBJ1-2	CAGTGLLDGYTF	TGTGCCGGGACAGGTCTGCTGGATGGCTACACCTTC
NA	TRBV29-1	NA	TRBJ1-2	CSVDQQATNYGYTF	TGCAGCGTTGATCAACAGGCGACTAACTATGGCTACACCTTC
TRBD2	TRBV6-2/TRBV6-3	NA	TRBJ2-1	CASTVASGGALNEQFF	TGTGCCAGCACTGTGGCCAGCGGGGGGGCTTTAAATGAGCAGTTCTTC
TRBD1	TRBV20-1	NA	TRBJ1-2	CSARDRRGRLFGYTF	TGCAGTGCTAGAGATAGGAGGGGGCGCTTATTCGGCTACACCTTC
TRBD2	TRBV6-2/TRBV6-3	few	TRBJ2-5	CASIGTSGRGTQYF	TGTGCCAGCATCGGGACTAGCGGTAGGGGGACCCAGTACTTC